One sample yielded the 15 T cell receptor beta chains listed below, sequenced in a study of technical replicates of blood from several donors. The data were produced by immunoSEQ multiplex PCR, yet TCRdb's version contains in-frame clones alone and is incomplete. The sample has around 72,000 clones; approximately 90% are singletons. Sample: PBMCs. The receptors stem from a human donor in good health. Some clones in this sample may be carry-over from other donors' samples.

This chain links TRBV6-5 with TRBJ2-7; possible D gene TRBD1, 6 bases. This CDR3 region has 14 residues. Germline V lookup: CDR1 MNHEY, CDR2 SVGAGI. The V end lost 0 bases, the J end lost 2 bases, and 8 bases lay between the germline ends. CDR3 nucleotide sequence: TGTGCCAGCAGTTACTCCCCAGGGGCCTACGAGCAGTACTTC. This gives the protein CASSYSPGAYEQYF.

The chain employs TRBV11-2 and TRBJ1-6, with 7 bases identical to TRBD1. The trim removed 5 bases at V and 7 bases at J, leaving 5 bases unmatched. The CDR3 is made up of 14 amino acids. CDR1 is SGHAT, CDR2 FQNNGV, per germline. The CDR3 reads CASSRGGRNSPLHF. The CDR3 DNA follows: TGTGCCAGCAGCAGAGGGGGCCGGAATTCACCCCTCCACTTT.

The rearrangement uses TRBV7-2 and TRBJ2-1; TRBD2 is a possible D gene (5 bases). This CDR3 region has 11 residues. CDR1 is SGHTA and CDR2 is FQGNSA in the germline V gene. The ends were cut back, 5 bases at V and 9 bases at J, with 8 bases in the middle. The CDR3 region has the DNA TGTGCCAGCAGCGCGGGCGGTGAGCAGTTCTTC. It translates to CASSAGGEQFF.

This chain links TRBV11-2 with TRBJ2-5, with a weak D call TRBD2 (5 bases). CDR3 size: 17 residues. Germline loops: CDR1 SGHAT, CDR2 FQNNGV. V was cut by 6 bases and J by 2 bases, with 22 bases left in between. CDR3 bases: TGTGCCAGCAGAATAGCGTTTCTCGGGAAGAAGCAAGAGACCCAGTACTTC. Translated, it gives CASRIAFLGKKQETQYF.

This chain uses TRBV7-9 with TRBJ2-6; 11 bases map to TRBD1. Per the germline V gene, CDR1 is SEHNR and CDR2 is FQNEAQ (reference sequence). With V trimmed by 5 bases and J by 2 bases, 11 bases remained unmatched. The CDR3 totals 19 residues. CDR3 residues: CASSRRGGQGATGANVLTF. The DNA for the CDR3 is TGTGCCAGCAGCCGACGCGGAGGACAGGGGGCGACTGGGGCCAACGTCCTGACTTTC.

The chain carries TRBV6-1 and TRBJ1-3, with a weak D call TRBD1 (6 bases). The CDR3 runs 13 residues. The germline V and J ends were trimmed by 6 bases and 2 bases, with 8 bases remaining between them. Germline CDR1 and CDR2: MNHNS and SASEGT. DNA of the CDR3: TGTGCCAGCAGACAGGGAGCTGGAAACACCATATATTTT. As protein: CASRQGAGNTIYF.

This clone occurred once. The rearrangement links TRBV6-5 to TRBJ2-1, with TRBD2 matching 15 bases. V shed 4 bases, J shed 7 bases, and the junction held 5 bases outside the gene matches. The CDR3 is made up of 16 amino acids. CDR1 MNHEY and CDR2 SVGAGI come from the germline V gene. The CDR3 region is CASSSGLAGGGNEQFF. The DNA of the CDR3 is TGTGCCAGCAGTTCGGGACTAGCGGGGGGTGGGAATGAGCAGTTCTTC.

The V gene is TRBV7-8, the J gene TRBJ1-1, with D perhaps matching TRBD1 (6 bases). CDR3 length: 14 residues. CDR1 and CDR2 (germline): SGHVS, FQNEAQ. The V gene lost 5 bases and the J gene lost 6 bases, with 16 bases spanning the gap. For the CDR3, the DNA is TGTGCCAGCAGCCCAATACAGGGTAGCGCTGAAGCTTTCTTT. Protein sequence: CASSPIQGSAEAFF.

CDR3 in amino acids: CASSGMTSGSSYEQYF. The CDR3 DNA follows: TGTGCCAGCAGCGGAATGACTAGCGGGAGCTCCTACGAGCAGTACTTC. The rearrangement uses TRBV5-4 and TRBJ2-7; 12 bases are shared with TRBD2. The CDR3 has 16 amino acids. Losses at the gene ends were 4 bases for V and 0 bases for J; bases not matched to a gene: 5. CDR1 is SGHNT, CDR2 YYREEE, per germline (reference sequence).

The chain is built from TRBV7-9 and TRBJ2-1; D might be TRBD1 (6 bases). Trimming stripped 5 bases from V and 4 bases from J, with 15 bases between. CDR3 length: 15 residues. Germline CDR1 is SEHNR and CDR2 is FQNEAQ (reference sequence). The CDR3 nucleotides read TGTGCCAGCAGCCAATCAGGGGACATTTACAATGAGCAGTTCTTC. Encoded protein: CASSQSGDIYNEQFF.

The chain has TRBV4-3 and TRBJ2-5; TRBD2 matches at 14 bases. J gave up 5 bases and V 3 bases, and 8 bases lay outside the gene matches. This CDR3 has 17 amino acids. CDR1 LGHNA and CDR2 YSLEER come from the germline V gene. This CDR3 is CASSQGTSGRFRETQYF. CDR3 bases: TGCGCCAGCAGCCAGGGGACTAGCGGGAGATTCAGGGAGACCCAGTACTTC.

This clone has a single count. The V call is TRBV25-1, the J call TRBJ2-1, with D tentatively TRBD2 (5 bases). Germline CDR1 reads MGHDK; CDR2 reads SYGVNS. This CDR3 contains 16 residues. V gave up 2 bases and J gave up 6 bases, with 17 bases separating them. The CDR3 region has the DNA TGTGCCAGCAGTGAAATCGCGGGCCCCCCGGGCAATGAGCAGTTCTTC. It yields the protein CASSEIAGPPGNEQFF.

V usage is TRBV30 and J usage is TRBJ2-2; TRBD1 matches 8 bases. Per germline, CDR1 GTSNPN and CDR2 SVGIG (reference sequence). The trim removed 7 bases at V and 5 bases at J, leaving 12 bases unmatched. The CDR3 runs to 15 residues. CDR3 coding DNA: TGTGCCTCTTCGCACCCGGACAGGGCAACCGGGGAGCTGTTTTTT. Its translation: CASSHPDRATGELFF.

The chain recombines TRBV7-3 with TRBJ2-1; 9 bases match TRBD1. Germline trimming cut 5 bases from V and 5 bases from J; bases unmatched to any gene: 10. The CDR3 has 16 amino acids. CDR1 is SGHTA and CDR2 is FQGTGA in the germline V gene. CDR3 in DNA: TGTGCCAGCAGCAACGCATTGGGGACAGGGAACAATGAGCAGTTCTTC. Its translation: CASSNALGTGNNEQFF.

The V call is TRBV5-1, the J call TRBJ2-5; D is perhaps TRBD2 (5 bases). V lost 0 bases and J 10 bases, leaving 16 bases between the germline ends. Germline V gives CDR1 SGHRS, CDR2 YFSETQ. This CDR3 contains 14 residues. CDR3 sequence reads: CASSLGEPEVGQYF. In nucleotides, the CDR3 is TGCGCCAGCAGCTTGGGGGAGCCAGAGGTAGGCCAGTACTTC.